The 25 T cell receptor beta chains below were found in one sample sequenced in a study of blood T cell repertoires in COVID-19. Sequencing was performed with immunoSEQ multiplex PCR; in TCRdb, only in-frame clones are kept and a portion is missing. The data contain around 120,000 clones, 88% of them singletons. The material sequenced was peripheral blood. The receptor set was obtained from a woman in her forties or fifties with active or convalescent COVID-19.

The chain is built from TRBV10-3 and TRBJ1-4; TRBD1 might be the D (6 bases). The CDR3 is 14 residues long. The V gene lost 9 bases and the J gene lost 5 bases, with 16 bases spanning the gap. CDR1 ENHRY and CDR2 SYGVKD come from the germline V gene. Written as DNA, the CDR3 is TGTGCCATGTGGGGTGGACAGATCAATGAAAAACTGTTTTTT. Translating gives CAMWGGQINEKLFF.

The chain joins TRBV21-1 to TRBJ2-5; TRBD2 reflects the table's D call only, with no check against the DNA. TRBV21-1 is reported as a pseudogene. The CDR3 totals 15 residues. CDR3 protein: CARNTSGGLEETQYF. The CDR3 DNA follows: TGTGCCAGGAATACTAGCGGGGGGTTGGAAGAGACCCAGTACTTC.

V and J are TRBV6-6 and TRBJ2-7; a weak D match, TRBD2 (6 bases). This CDR3 has 13 amino acids. V lost 6 bases to trimming and J lost 0 bases, with 9 bases between them. From germline, CDR1 is MNHNY and CDR2 SVGAGI (reference sequence). The CDR3 sequence: CASRETSSYEQYF. In DNA form, the CDR3 reads TGTGCCAGCAGGGAGACTAGCTCCTACGAGCAGTACTTC.

The chain couples TRBV30 to TRBJ2-1, with TRBD1 matching over 9 bases. Germline V gives CDR1 GTSNPN, CDR2 SVGIG (reference sequence). The ends lost 8 bases at V and 4 bases at J; junction bases unmatched: 3. The CDR3 is 12 amino acids. CDR3 region: CAGTGIYNEQFF. DNA of the CDR3: TGTGCCGGGACAGGGATTTACAATGAGCAGTTCTTC.

The sample holds a few counts of this clone. The CDR3 here is CASSQISGVPDTQYF. Here the CDR3 DNA reads TGTGCCAGCAGCCAAATCAGCGGGGTCCCGGATACGCAGTATTTT. This rearrangement joins TRBV14 to TRBJ2-3; TRBD2 matches at 7 bases. Per germline, CDR1 SGHDN and CDR2 FVKESK. V was pared by 2 bases and J by 6 bases, with 8 bases of the junction left unmatched. The CDR3 runs to 15 residues.

This chain links TRBV6-5 with TRBJ1-6; TRBD1 matches at 7 bases. V was clipped by 2 bases and J by 10 bases; unmatched bases: 5. The germline gives CDR1 MNHEY, CDR2 SVGAGI. This CDR3 comprises 14 residues. The CDR3: CASSYTGERSPLHF. CDR3 nucleotides: TGTGCCAGCAGTTACACAGGGGAGAGATCACCCCTCCACTTT.

This chain uses TRBV10-3 with TRBJ2-2; 9 bases map to TRBD1. J lost 9 bases, V lost 5 bases, and 16 bases had no gene match. Germline loops: CDR1 ENHRY, CDR2 SYGVKD. The CDR3 runs to 17 residues. The CDR3 nucleotides are TGTGCCATCAGTCTGGGAGGGACAGGGCGCGGGCCGCGGGAGCTGTTTTTT. It is translated as CAISLGGTGRGPRELFF.

The chain recombines TRBV18 with TRBJ2-4, with 8 positions matching TRBD1. Trimming removed 3 bases from V and 0 bases from J; junction bases left unmatched: 4. In germline, CDR1 is KGHSH, CDR2 LQKENI. The CDR3 totals 16 residues. The CDR3 loop reads CASSPGQGLAKNIQYF. The DNA of the CDR3 is TGTGCCAGCTCACCCGGACAGGGATTAGCCAAAAACATTCAGTACTTC.

This clone occurred a few times. This sequence joins TRBV11-2 and TRBJ1-3; 7 bases agree with TRBD1. V dropped 3 bases and J dropped 0; count of bases not matched to a gene: 2. In germline, CDR1 is SGHAT, CDR2 FQNNGV. This CDR3 region has 15 residues. DNA of the CDR3: TGTGCCAGCAGCTTCAGACAGGGCTCTGGAAACACCATATATTTT. Its translation: CASSFRQGSGNTIYF.

CDR3 sequence reads: CASSQGGGNEQFF. In DNA form, the CDR3 reads TGTGCCAGCAGCCAAGGCGGGGGCAATGAGCAGTTCTTC. The V call is TRBV4-2, the J call TRBJ2-1, with 7 bases that match TRBD2. The CDR3 has 13 residues. The germline CDR1 and CDR2 sequences are LGHNA and YNFKEQ. The J segment lost 6 bases and the V segment lost 1 base, leaving 0 bases of the junction unmatched.

The chain has TRBV28 and TRBJ2-7, with 9 bases that match TRBD2. The germline gives CDR1 MDHEN, CDR2 SYDVKM. V gave up 3 bases and J gave up 4 bases; unmatched junction bases: 7. CDR3 length: 15 amino acids. The CDR3 bases are TGTGCCAGCAGTTTGGGGCAAAGCGGGGGGTACGAGCAGTACTTC. Encoded protein: CASSLGQSGGYEQYF.

V usage is TRBV15 and J usage is TRBJ2-5, with 7 bases aligning to TRBD2. Germline V gene lookup returns CDR1 LNHNV and CDR2 YYDKDF (reference sequence). This CDR3 is built from 15 residues. Trimming cost V 0 bases and J 2 bases; bases outside gene matches: 3. CDR3 sequence reads: CATSRDPGGQETQYF. The CDR3 DNA sequence: TGTGCCACCAGCAGAGATCCCGGGGGGCAAGAGACCCAGTACTTC.

This CDR3 reads CASSPLAYGGYTF. CDR3 nucleotide sequence: TGCGCCAGCAGCCCGCTAGCGTATGGTGGCTACACCTTC. The chain employs TRBV4-1 and TRBJ1-2; D unclear. V lost 4 bases and J 7 bases, leaving 13 bases between the germline ends. Germline V gene sequence: CDR1 MGHRA, CDR2 YSYEKL. This CDR3 spans 13 amino acids.

The chain carries TRBV3-1 (or the pseudogene TRBV3-2) and TRBJ2-7; 8 bases map to TRBD1. Trimming took 1 base from V and 6 from J; bases not matched to a gene: 2. Germline lookup yields CDR1 LGHDT and CDR2 YNNKEL (reference sequence). The CDR3 has 13 amino acids. CDR3 coding DNA: TGTGCCAGCAGCCAAGTTACAGGGGGCGAGCAGTACTTC. This gives the protein CASSQVTGGEQYF.

The J gene is TRBJ2-7, the V gene TRBV5-1; TRBD1 agrees at 7 bases. With V trimmed by 3 bases and J by 5 bases, 8 bases remained unmatched. This CDR3 has 14 residues. Per the germline V gene, CDR1 is SGHRS and CDR2 is YFSETQ. The CDR3 is CASSSGQSSNEQYF. The CDR3 region has the DNA TGCGCCAGCAGCTCGGGACAGTCCTCGAACGAGCAGTACTTC.

This chain joins TRBV5-1 and TRBJ1-2, with TRBD1 matching 8 bases. Germline CDR1 SGHRS, CDR2 YFSETQ. V shed 1 base, J shed 3 bases, and the junction held 11 bases outside the gene matches. CDR3 length: 17 residues. The CDR3 DNA reads TGCGCCAGCAGCTTGACCCCTTCGGACAGGGTGTACTATGGCTACACCTTC. This sequence encodes CASSLTPSDRVYYGYTF.

J is TRBJ2-3 and V is TRBV28; 7 bases align to TRBD1. This CDR3 is 17 amino acids long. V lost 7 bases, J lost 0 bases, and 13 bases stayed unmatched. CDR1 is MDHEN and CDR2 is SYDVKM in the germline V gene. CDR3 loop: CASTLSQRQGSTDTQYF. The DNA for the CDR3 is TGTGCCAGCACCCTATCCCAAAGACAGGGTAGCACAGATACGCAGTATTTT.

The genes are TRBV28 and TRBJ2-5; TRBD1 agrees at 9 bases. CDR3 length equals 15 residues. V was clipped by 6 bases and J by 5 bases; unmatched bases: 10. Germline V gives CDR1 MDHEN, CDR2 SYDVKM. In DNA, the CDR3 is TGTGCCAGCAGCTCATCCGGGACAGGGCTGGAGACCCAGTACTTC. Its translation: CASSSSGTGLETQYF.

The gene calls are TRBV29-1 and TRBJ2-3; tentative D call: TRBD1 (5 bases). This CDR3 region has 13 residues. V dropped 0 bases and J dropped 6 bases, with 10 bases sitting between them. Germline lookup yields CDR1 SQVTM and CDR2 ANQGSEA. The CDR3 region has the DNA TGCAGCGTTGAAGAGACACCAGGGGATACGCAGTATTTT. It is translated as CSVEETPGDTQYF.

The chain uses TRBV6-2 or TRBV6-3 and TRBJ2-2; 9 bases line up with TRBD1. V trimming: 6 bases; J trimming: 3 bases; junction bases outside the gene matches: 8. The V gene's germline CDR1 is MNHEY and CDR2 SVGEGT. The CDR3 runs 16 residues. The CDR3 DNA reads as TGTGCCAGCAGCCAGACAGGGGGTGGATACACCGGGGAGCTGTTTTTT. It codes for CASSQTGGGYTGELFF.

The chain carries TRBV24-1 and TRBJ1-2; 12 bases agree with TRBD1. The V gene's germline CDR1 is KGHDR and CDR2 SFDVKD. This CDR3 comprises 14 residues. Trimming took 4 bases from V and 8 from J; bases not matched to a gene: 4. The CDR3 here is CATSERDRGRGYTF. The CDR3 DNA reads as TGTGCCACCAGTGAACGGGACAGGGGGCGAGGCTACACCTTC.

The J gene is TRBJ1-1, the V gene TRBV19; tentatively, D is TRBD1 (6 bases). Germline V CDR1 and CDR2: LNHDA, SQIVND (reference sequence). The CDR3 length is 15 residues. V was shortened by 10 bases and J by 1 base, with 19 bases between the two germline ends. CDR3 region: CATRSGGGGNTEAFF. In DNA, the CDR3 is TGTGCCACCCGGAGCGGCGGGGGCGGGAACACTGAAGCTTTCTTT. Full variable domain (outside the CDR3, taken from reference TRBV19 and TRBJ1-1): DGGITQSPKYLFRKEGQNVTLSCEQNLNHDAMYWYRQDPGQGLRLIYYSQIVNDFQKGDIAEGYSVSREKKESFPLTVTSAQKNPTAFYLCATRSGGGGNTEAFFGQGTRLTVV.

The chain couples TRBV4-2 to TRBJ2-7, with TRBD2 matching 9 bases. After removal of 4 bases from V and 3 bases from J, the junction contained 10 bases not matched to a gene. CDR1 is LGHNA and CDR2 is YNFKEQ in the germline V gene. The CDR3 has 16 amino acids. The CDR3 loop reads CASSPGGGGKYYEQYF. The CDR3 coding sequence is TGTGCCAGCAGCCCTGGCGGGGGGGGAAAATACTACGAGCAGTACTTC.

The CDR3 bases are TGTGCCAGCAGCTTAGGGTTCGATGAGCAGTTCTTC. Amino acid sequence: CASSLGFDEQFF. V is TRBV13 and J is TRBJ2-1; no reliable D call. This CDR3 region has 12 residues. CDR1 is PRHDT and CDR2 is FYEKMQ in the germline V gene (reference sequence). V dropped 0 bases and J dropped 8 bases, with 5 bases sitting between them.

The gene calls are TRBV12-3 or TRBV12-4 and TRBJ2-1; TRBD1 agrees at 7 bases. The J segment lost 0 bases and the V segment lost 10 bases, leaving 3 bases of the junction unmatched. The CDR3 length is 13 residues. Here the CDR3 DNA reads TGTGCCACGAGACAGGGCTCCTACAATGAGCAGTTCTTC. Translation: CATRQGSYNEQFF.